The 17 T cell receptor beta chains given below trace back to one sample, sequenced in a study of cytomegalovirus exposure and HLA in healthy donors. Repertoires were generated with immunoSEQ multiplex PCR, while TCRdb's copy carries only in-frame clones and drops some. Of hundreds of thousands of clones listed, over 80% were seen once; the top ten hold over 11%. Sequenced input: PBMCs. The source of these receptors is a woman in her 30s in good health and CMV-seropositive.

This clone was observed once. In DNA form, the CDR3 reads TGCAGCGGGGGGACAGGGACCGCCTATGGCTACACCTTC. Encoded protein: CSGGTGTAYGYTF. This chain joins TRBV29-1 and TRBJ1-2; 9 nucleotides line up with TRBD1. The V gene end was trimmed by 7 bases and the J gene end by 4 bases; junction bases not matched to a gene: 7. The CDR3 totals 13 residues. From germline, CDR1 is SQVTM and CDR2 ANQGSEA.

This clone was seen just once. The chain recombines TRBV5-4 with TRBJ1-2; no clear D gene. Between the trimmed V and J ends, which lost 0 bases and 0 bases, there was a span of 6 bases. The germline gives CDR1 SGHNT, CDR2 YYREEE (reference sequence). The CDR3 length is 14 residues. The DNA for the CDR3 is TGTGCCAGCAGCTTGGACAAAGCTAACTATGGCTACACCTTC. Encoded protein: CASSLDKANYGYTF.

This clone turned up a few times. J is TRBJ1-1 and V is TRBV6-4, with D hard to call. Trimming removed 5 bases at V and 1 base at J, with 14 bases between. Per germline, CDR1 MRHNA and CDR2 SNTAGT. The CDR3 is 15 residues long. CDR3 sequence reads: CASSPRYTSNTEAFF. The CDR3, as DNA: TGTGCCAGCAGTCCACGTTATACATCGAACACTGAAGCTTTCTTT.

The chain links TRBV19 to TRBJ2-1, with 8 bases identical to TRBD2. With V trimmed by 5 bases and J by 8 bases, 11 bases remained unmatched. CDR3 size: 15 residues. Germline values: CDR1 LNHDA, CDR2 SQIVND (reference sequence). The chain's CDR3 is CASSVAGPGVYEQFF. The CDR3 DNA is TGTGCCAGTAGTGTAGCGGGGCCTGGGGTCTATGAGCAGTTCTTC. Full variable domain (rest looked up from reference TRBV19 and TRBJ2-1): DGGITQSPKYLFRKEGQNVTLSCEQNLNHDAMYWYRQDPGQGLRLIYYSQIVNDFQKGDIAEGYSVSREKKESFPLTVTSAQKNPTAFYLCASSVAGPGVYEQFFGPGTRLTVL.

This clone turned up a few times. The V gene is TRBV4-1, the J gene TRBJ2-1; D not certain. V lost 0 bases, J lost 9 bases, and 12 bases lay in between. From germline, CDR1 is MGHRA and CDR2 YSYEKL. This CDR3 has 14 residues. The chain's CDR3 is CASSQDRLGFEQFF. As DNA, the CDR3 is TGCGCCAGCAGCCAAGATCGATTGGGATTTGAGCAGTTCTTC.

V is TRBV30 and J is TRBJ1-1; no clear D. V lost 3 bases, J lost 8 bases, and 13 bases lay in between. The CDR3 sequence is 12 residues long. Germline values: CDR1 GTSNPN, CDR2 SVGIG (reference sequence). This CDR3 is CAWSDNRVEAFF. The DNA of the CDR3 is TGTGCCTGGAGCGACAACCGGGTAGAAGCTTTCTTT.

The CDR3 sequence is CASSLATGEFYEQYF. DNA for the CDR3: TGTGCCAGCAGCCTCGCGACAGGGGAATTCTACGAGCAGTACTTC. The V and J genes are TRBV11-1 and TRBJ2-7; 8 nucleotides match TRBD1. The junction had 9 bases not matched to a gene; V was cut back by 5 bases and J by 3 bases. Germline lookup yields CDR1 SGHAT and CDR2 FQDESV (reference sequence). The CDR3 sequence is 15 residues long.

This rearrangement joins TRBV6-5 to TRBJ1-2; maybe TRBD1 (5 bases). Deletions cut 7 bases from V and 3 bases from J, with 12 bases between. CDR1 and CDR2 from the germline V gene are MNHEY and SVGAGI. The CDR3 spans 13 residues. The CDR3 is CASTPGGDYGYTF. CDR3 nucleotide sequence: TGTGCCAGCACCCCGGGGGGGGACTATGGCTACACCTTC.

Notes on this clone: A read error may account for a junction end that differs from germline. This chain uses TRBV7-7 with TRBJ1-5; D might be TRBD1 (6 bases). CDR1 and CDR2 from the germline V gene are SSHAT and FNYEAQ (reference sequence). The CDR3 has 13 amino acids. The DNA for the CDR3 is TGTGCTAGCAGCCAGGGGATTGGGGAGCCCCAGCATTTT. This gives the protein CASSQGIGEPQHF.

The chain carries TRBV11-2 and TRBJ2-7, with D possibly TRBD1 on 7 matching bases. Germline CDR1 SGHAT, CDR2 FQNNGV. This CDR3 is built from 13 residues. Trimming stripped 5 bases from V and 2 bases from J, with 10 bases between. Here the CDR3 DNA reads TGTGCCAGCAGCCCAGGGGGGACCTACGAGCAGTACTTC. This encodes CASSPGGTYEQYF.

This chain links TRBV5-1 with TRBJ1-1; D gene ambiguous. V was cut by 10 bases and J by 1 base, with 11 bases left in between. The germline CDR1 and CDR2 sequences are SGHRS and YFSETQ. The CDR3 is 12 residues long. The CDR3, as DNA: TGCGCCTCCCGGTTGGGGAACACTGAAGCTTTCTTT. Residues: CASRLGNTEAFF.

V usage is TRBV30 and J usage is TRBJ2-7; D unclear. CDR3 length: 12 amino acids. The germline CDR1 and CDR2 sequences are GTSNPN and SVGIG (reference sequence). Deletions cut 0 bases from V and 4 bases from J, with 7 bases between. CDR3 loop: CAWSVPTYEQYF. CDR3 bases: TGTGCCTGGAGTGTACCGACATACGAGCAGTACTTC.

CDR3 bases: TGTGCCAGCAGTTACTCCTTGTGGGTCTCCTACGAGCAGTACTTC. Its translation: CASSYSLWVSYEQYF. V usage is TRBV27 and J usage is TRBJ2-7, with D uncertain. The CDR3 covers 15 residues. Trimming left V 4 bases short and J 0 bases short, with 13 bases between. Looked up from germline, CDR1 is MNHEY and CDR2 is SMNVEV (reference sequence).

The chain has TRBV5-1 and TRBJ2-3; 7 nucleotides align to TRBD1. There are 13 residues in the CDR3. After removal of 4 bases from V and 9 bases from J, the junction contained 8 bases not matched to a gene. Germline values: CDR1 SGHRS, CDR2 YFSETQ. This CDR3 is CASSPLPGQTQYF. The CDR3 DNA sequence: TGCGCCAGCAGCCCCCTACCGGGACAGACGCAGTATTTT.

The V call is TRBV27, the J call TRBJ2-1, with D uncertain. The germline V gene has CDR1 MNHEY and CDR2 SMNVEV (reference sequence). CDR3 length: 12 amino acids. Deletions cut 5 bases from V and 5 bases from J, with 7 bases between. The CDR3 is CASSRVDNEQFF. The CDR3 coding sequence is TGTGCCAGCAGTCGGGTGGACAATGAGCAGTTCTTC.

This rearrangement joins TRBV5-1 to TRBJ1-2, with TRBD1 matching 9 bases. The CDR3 sequence is 13 residues long. The V segment lost 2 bases and the J segment 7 bases; nucleotides outside the gene matches: 3. The germline V gene has CDR1 SGHRS and CDR2 YFSETQ. CDR3 sequence reads: CASSLKQGAGYTF. CDR3 nucleotides: TGCGCCAGCAGCTTAAAACAGGGGGCTGGCTACACCTTC.

Comments on this clone: An end of the junction does not agree with germline; a read error may underlie this. The V gene is TRBV30, the J gene TRBJ1-2, with 9 bases that match TRBD1. This CDR3 is built from 11 residues. Germline V gene sequence: CDR1 GTSNPN, CDR2 SVGIG (reference sequence). CDR3 sequence (DNA): TGTGCCTGGAGTACTGGGACAGGGTGGCACTTC. Translated: CAWSTGTGWHF.